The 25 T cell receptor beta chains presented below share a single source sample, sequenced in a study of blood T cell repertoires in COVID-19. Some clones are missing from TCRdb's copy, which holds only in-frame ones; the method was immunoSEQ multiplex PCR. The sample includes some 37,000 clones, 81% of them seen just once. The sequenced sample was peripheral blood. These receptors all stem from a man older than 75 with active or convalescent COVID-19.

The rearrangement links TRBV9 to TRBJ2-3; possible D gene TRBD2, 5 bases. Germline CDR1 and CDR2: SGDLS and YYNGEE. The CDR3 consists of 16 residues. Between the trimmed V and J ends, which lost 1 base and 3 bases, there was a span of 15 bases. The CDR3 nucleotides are TGTGCCAGCAGCGTACGTGGGAGCTCTCTAACAGATACGCAGTATTTT. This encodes CASSVRGSSLTDTQYF.

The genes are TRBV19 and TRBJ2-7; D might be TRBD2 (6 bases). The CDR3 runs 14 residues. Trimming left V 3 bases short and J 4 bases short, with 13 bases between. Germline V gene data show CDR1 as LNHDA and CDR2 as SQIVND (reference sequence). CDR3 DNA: TGTGCCAGTAGTATGCAAGCGGGTGTGTACGAGCAGTACTTC. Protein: CASSMQAGVYEQYF.

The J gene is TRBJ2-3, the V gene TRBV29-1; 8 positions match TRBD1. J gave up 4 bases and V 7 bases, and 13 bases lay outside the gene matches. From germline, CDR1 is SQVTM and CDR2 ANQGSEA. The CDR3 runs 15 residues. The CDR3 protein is CSGPRAGGEADTQYF. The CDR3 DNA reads TGCAGCGGCCCACGCGCAGGGGGCGAGGCAGATACGCAGTATTTT.

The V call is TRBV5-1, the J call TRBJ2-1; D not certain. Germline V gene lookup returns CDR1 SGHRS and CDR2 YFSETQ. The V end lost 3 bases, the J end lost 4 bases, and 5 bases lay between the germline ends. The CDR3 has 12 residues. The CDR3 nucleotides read TGCGCCAGCAGCTCCCCATACAATGAGCAGTTCTTC. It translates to CASSSPYNEQFF.

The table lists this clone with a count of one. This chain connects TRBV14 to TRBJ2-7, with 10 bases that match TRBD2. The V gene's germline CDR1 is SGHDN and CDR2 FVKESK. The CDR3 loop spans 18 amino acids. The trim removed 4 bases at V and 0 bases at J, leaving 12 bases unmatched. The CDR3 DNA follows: TGTGCCAGCAGCCCGAAACGGACTAGCGGTAAGAGCTCCTACGAGCAGTACTTC. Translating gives CASSPKRTSGKSSYEQYF.

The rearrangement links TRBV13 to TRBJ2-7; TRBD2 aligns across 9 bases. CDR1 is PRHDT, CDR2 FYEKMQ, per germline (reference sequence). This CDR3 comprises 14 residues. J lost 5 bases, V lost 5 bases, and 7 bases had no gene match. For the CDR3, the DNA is TGTGCCAGCAGCGCGGGAGGGCGGGGAGACGAGCAGTACTTC. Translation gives CASSAGGRGDEQYF.

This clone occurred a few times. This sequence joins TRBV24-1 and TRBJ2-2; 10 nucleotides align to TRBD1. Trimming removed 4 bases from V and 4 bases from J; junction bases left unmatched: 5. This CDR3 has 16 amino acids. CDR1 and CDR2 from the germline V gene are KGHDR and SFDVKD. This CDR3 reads CATSDSGTGVTGELFF. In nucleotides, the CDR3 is TGTGCCACCAGTGACTCCGGGACAGGGGTCACCGGGGAGCTGTTTTTT.

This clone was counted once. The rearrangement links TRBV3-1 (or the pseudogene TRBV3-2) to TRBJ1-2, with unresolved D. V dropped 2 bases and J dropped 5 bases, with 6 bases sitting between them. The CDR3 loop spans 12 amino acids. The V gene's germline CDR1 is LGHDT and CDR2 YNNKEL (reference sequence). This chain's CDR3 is CASSQSGYGYTF. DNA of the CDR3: TGTGCCAGCAGCCAATCGGGTTATGGCTACACCTTC.

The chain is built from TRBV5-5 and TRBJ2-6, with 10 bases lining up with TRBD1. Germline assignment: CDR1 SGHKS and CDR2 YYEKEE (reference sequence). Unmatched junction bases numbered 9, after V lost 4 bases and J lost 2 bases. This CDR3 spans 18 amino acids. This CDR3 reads CASSPMGTGVPGANVLTF. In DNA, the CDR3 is TGTGCCAGCAGCCCAATGGGGACAGGGGTGCCTGGGGCCAACGTCCTGACTTTC.

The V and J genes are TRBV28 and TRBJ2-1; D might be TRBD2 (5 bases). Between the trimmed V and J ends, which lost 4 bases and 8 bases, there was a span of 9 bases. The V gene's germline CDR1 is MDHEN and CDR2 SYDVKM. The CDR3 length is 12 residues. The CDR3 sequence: CASSSDFHEQFF. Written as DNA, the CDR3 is TGTGCCAGCAGTTCGGACTTCCATGAGCAGTTCTTC. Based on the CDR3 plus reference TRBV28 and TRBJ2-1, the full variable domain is DVKVTQSSRYLVKRTGEKVFLECVQDMDHENMFWYRQDPGLGLRLIYFSYDVKMKEKGDIPEGYSVSREKKERFSLILESASTNQTSMYLCASSSDFHEQFFGPGTRLTVL.

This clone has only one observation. This CDR3 reads CASSPPASSISGNTIYF. The CDR3 nucleotides are TGTGCCAGCTCACCGCCCGCGTCGAGTATCTCTGGAAACACCATATATTTT. The chain couples TRBV18 to TRBJ1-3, with D unresolved. V lost 3 bases and J lost 0, with 15 bases in between. The CDR3 extends over 17 amino acids. Germline CDR1 is KGHSH and CDR2 is LQKENI.

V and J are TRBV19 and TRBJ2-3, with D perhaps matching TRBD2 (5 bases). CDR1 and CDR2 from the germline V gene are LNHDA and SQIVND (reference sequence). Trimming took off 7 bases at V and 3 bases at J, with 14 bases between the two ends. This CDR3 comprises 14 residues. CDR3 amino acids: CASTRTAGTDTQYF. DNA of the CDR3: TGTGCCAGTACGAGGACTGCGGGTACAGATACGCAGTATTTT. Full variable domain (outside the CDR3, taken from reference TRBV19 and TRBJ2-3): DGGITQSPKYLFRKEGQNVTLSCEQNLNHDAMYWYRQDPGQGLRLIYYSQIVNDFQKGDIAEGYSVSREKKESFPLTVTSAQKNPTAFYLCASTRTAGTDTQYFGPGTRLTVL.

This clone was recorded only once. This CDR3 reads CASSIRVGDGVVEQFF. CDR3 bases: TGTGCCAGTAGTATTAGGGTGGGAGATGGTGTAGTCGAGCAGTTCTTC. This chain joins TRBV19 and TRBJ2-1, with D maybe TRBD2 (5 bases). The CDR3 extends over 16 amino acids. V gave up 3 bases and J gave up 10 bases, with 22 bases separating them. The germline CDR1 and CDR2 sequences are LNHDA and SQIVND (reference sequence).

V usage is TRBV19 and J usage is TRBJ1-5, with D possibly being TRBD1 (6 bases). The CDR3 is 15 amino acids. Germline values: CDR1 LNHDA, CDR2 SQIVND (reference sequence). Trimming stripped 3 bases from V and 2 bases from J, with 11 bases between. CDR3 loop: CASSIRGDGNQPQHF. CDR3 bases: TGTGCCAGTAGTATCAGGGGCGACGGCAATCAGCCCCAGCATTTT.

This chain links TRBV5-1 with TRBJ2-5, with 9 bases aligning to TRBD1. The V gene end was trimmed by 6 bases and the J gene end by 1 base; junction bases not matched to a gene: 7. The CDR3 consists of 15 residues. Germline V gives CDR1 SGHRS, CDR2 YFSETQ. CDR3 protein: CASNNPQGAQETQYF. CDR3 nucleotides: TGCGCCAGCAATAACCCACAGGGGGCCCAAGAGACCCAGTACTTC.

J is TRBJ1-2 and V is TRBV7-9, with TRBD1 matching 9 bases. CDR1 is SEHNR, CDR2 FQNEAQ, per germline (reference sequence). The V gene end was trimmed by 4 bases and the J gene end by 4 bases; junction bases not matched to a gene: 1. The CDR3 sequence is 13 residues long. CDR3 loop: CASSWGQGYGYTF. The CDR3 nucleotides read TGTGCCAGCAGCTGGGGACAGGGCTATGGCTACACCTTC.

CDR3 in amino acids: CASSPGGGGLGETQYF. In nucleotides, the CDR3 is TGTGCCAGTAGCCCAGGGGGCGGAGGATTAGGTGAGACCCAGTACTTC. The chain uses TRBV19 and TRBJ2-5; 8 positions agree with TRBD1. This CDR3 comprises 16 residues. CDR1 and CDR2 (germline): LNHDA, SQIVND (reference sequence). The trim removed 6 bases at V and 5 bases at J, leaving 14 bases unmatched.

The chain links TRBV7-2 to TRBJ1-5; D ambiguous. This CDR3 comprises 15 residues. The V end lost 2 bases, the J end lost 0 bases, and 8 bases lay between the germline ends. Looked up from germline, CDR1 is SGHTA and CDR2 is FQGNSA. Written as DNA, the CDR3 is TGTGCCAGCAGCTTACAGTTATATAGCAATCAGCCCCAGCATTTT. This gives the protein CASSLQLYSNQPQHF.

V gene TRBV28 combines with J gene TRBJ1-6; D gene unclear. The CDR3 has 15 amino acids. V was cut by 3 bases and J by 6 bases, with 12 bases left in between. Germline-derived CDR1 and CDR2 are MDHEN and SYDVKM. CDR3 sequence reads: CASSFPGRSNSPLHF. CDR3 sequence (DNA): TGTGCCAGCAGTTTTCCGGGGAGAAGTAATTCACCCCTCCACTTT.

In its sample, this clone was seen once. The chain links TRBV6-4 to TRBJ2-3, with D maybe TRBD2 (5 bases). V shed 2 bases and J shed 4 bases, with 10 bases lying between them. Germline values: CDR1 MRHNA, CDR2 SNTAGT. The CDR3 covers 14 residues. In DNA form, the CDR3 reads TGTGCCAGCAGTGACGAACTAGGATCAGATACGCAGTATTTT. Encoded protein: CASSDELGSDTQYF.

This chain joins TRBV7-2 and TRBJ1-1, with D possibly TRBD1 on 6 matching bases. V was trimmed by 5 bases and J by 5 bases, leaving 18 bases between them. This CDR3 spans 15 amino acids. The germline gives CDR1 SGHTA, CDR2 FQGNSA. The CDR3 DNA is TGTGCCAGCAGCCTACTTAAATCAGGGGTGACTGAAGCTTTCTTT. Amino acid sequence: CASSLLKSGVTEAFF.

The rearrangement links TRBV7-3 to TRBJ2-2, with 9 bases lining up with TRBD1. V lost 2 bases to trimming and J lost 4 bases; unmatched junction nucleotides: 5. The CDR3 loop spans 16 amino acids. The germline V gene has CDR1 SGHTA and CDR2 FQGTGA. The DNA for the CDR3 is TGTGCCAGCAGCTTATCCGGGACAGGGTTCACCGGGGAGCTGTTTTTT. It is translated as CASSLSGTGFTGELFF.

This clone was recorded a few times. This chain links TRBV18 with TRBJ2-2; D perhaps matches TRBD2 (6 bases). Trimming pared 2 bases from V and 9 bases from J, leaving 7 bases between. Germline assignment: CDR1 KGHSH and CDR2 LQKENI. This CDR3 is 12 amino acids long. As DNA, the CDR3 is TGTGCCAGCTCACCAAGCGGGCGGGAGCTGTTTTTT. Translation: CASSPSGRELFF.

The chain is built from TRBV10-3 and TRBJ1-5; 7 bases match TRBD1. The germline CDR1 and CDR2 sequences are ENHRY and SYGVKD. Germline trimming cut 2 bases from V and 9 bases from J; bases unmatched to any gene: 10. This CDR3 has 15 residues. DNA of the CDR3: TGTGCCATCAGTGAGGGGACAGCCTCAAGTGGGCCCCAGCATTTT. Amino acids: CAISEGTASSGPQHF.

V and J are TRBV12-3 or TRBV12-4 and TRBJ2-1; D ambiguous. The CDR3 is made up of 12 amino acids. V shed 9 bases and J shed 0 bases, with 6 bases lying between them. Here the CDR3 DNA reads TGTGCCAGTGGCAGCTCCTACAATGAGCAGTTCTTC. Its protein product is CASGSSYNEQFF.